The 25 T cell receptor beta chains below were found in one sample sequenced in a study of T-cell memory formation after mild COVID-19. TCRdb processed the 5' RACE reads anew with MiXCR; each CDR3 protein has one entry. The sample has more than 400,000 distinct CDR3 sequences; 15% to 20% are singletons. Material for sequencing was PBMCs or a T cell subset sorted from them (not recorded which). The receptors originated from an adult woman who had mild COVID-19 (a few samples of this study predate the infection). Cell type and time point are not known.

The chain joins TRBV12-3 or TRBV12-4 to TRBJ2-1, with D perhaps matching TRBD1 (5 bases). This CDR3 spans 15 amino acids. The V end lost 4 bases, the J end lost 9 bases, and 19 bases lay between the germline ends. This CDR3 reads CASSSKGLYQGEQFF. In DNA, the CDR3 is TGTGCCAGCAGTTCCAAGGGGCTATACCAGGGTGAGCAGTTCTTC.

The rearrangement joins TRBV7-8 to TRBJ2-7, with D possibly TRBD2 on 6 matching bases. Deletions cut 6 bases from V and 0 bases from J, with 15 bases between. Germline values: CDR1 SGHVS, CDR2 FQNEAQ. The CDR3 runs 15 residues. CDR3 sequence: CASRPYLGSSYEQYF. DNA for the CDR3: TGTGCCAGCAGACCCTATCTCGGGAGCTCCTACGAGCAGTACTTC.

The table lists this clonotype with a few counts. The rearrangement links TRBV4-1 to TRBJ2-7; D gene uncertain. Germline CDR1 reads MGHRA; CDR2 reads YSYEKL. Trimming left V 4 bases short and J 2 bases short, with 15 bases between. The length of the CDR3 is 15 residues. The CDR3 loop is CASSLDRPGPYEQYF. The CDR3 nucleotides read TGCGCCAGCAGCCTCGATAGGCCAGGACCCTACGAGCAGTACTTC.

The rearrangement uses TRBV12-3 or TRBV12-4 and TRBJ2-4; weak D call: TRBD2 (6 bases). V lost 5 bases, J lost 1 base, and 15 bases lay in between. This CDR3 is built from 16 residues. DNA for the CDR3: TGTGCCAGCAGTCCGGGGACTCCGTTTGCCAAAAACATTCAGTACTTC. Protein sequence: CASSPGTPFAKNIQYF.

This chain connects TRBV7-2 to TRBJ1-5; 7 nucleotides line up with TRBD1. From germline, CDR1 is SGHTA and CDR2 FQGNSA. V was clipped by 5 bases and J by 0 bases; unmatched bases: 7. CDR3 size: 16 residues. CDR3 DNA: TGTGCCAGCAGCAGGGACAGCCGTTATAGCAATCAGCCCCAGCATTTT. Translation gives CASSRDSRYSNQPQHF.

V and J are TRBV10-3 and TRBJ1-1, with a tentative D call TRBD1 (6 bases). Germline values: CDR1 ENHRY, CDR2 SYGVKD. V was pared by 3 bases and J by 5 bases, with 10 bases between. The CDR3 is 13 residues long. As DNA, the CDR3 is TGTGCCATCAGTGAACCAGGGGTAACTGAAGCTTTCTTT. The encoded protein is CAISEPGVTEAFF.

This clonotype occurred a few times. CDR3 DNA: TGCGCCAGCAGCACCGGGGGGCCCTCCTACAATGAGCAGTTCTTC. This encodes CASSTGGPSYNEQFF. This chain connects TRBV5-1 to TRBJ2-1; maybe TRBD2 (7 bases). CDR1 is SGHRS, CDR2 YFSETQ, per germline. The CDR3 is 15 amino acids. Trimming took 4 bases from V and 0 from J, leaving 11 bases between them.

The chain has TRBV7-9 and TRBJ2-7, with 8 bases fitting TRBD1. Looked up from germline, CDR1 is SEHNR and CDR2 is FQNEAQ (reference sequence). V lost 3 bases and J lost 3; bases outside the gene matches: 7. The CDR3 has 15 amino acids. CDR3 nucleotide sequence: TGTGCCAGCAGCTTCCCAGACAGGGGAGGCTACGAGCAGTACTTC. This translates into CASSFPDRGGYEQYF.

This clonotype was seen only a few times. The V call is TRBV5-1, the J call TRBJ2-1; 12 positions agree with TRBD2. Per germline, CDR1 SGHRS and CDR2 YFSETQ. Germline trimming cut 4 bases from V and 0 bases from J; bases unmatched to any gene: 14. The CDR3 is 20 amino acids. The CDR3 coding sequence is TGCGCCAGCAGCCCCTCAAGTGGGACTAGCGGGTATACCTCCTACAATGAGCAGTTCTTC. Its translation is CASSPSSGTSGYTSYNEQFF.

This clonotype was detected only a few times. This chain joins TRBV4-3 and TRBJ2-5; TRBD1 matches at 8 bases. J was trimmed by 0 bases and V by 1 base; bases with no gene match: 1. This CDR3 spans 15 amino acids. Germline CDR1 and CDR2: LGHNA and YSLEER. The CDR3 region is CASSQGTGNQETQYF. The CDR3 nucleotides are TGCGCCAGCAGCCAAGGGACAGGGAACCAAGAGACCCAGTACTTC.

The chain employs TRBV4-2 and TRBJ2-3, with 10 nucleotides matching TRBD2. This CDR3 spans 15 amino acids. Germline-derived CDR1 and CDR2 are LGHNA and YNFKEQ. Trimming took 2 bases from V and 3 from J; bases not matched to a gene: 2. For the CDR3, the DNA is TGTGCCAGCAGCCAAATGACTAGCGGGACAGATACGCAGTATTTT. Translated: CASSQMTSGTDTQYF.

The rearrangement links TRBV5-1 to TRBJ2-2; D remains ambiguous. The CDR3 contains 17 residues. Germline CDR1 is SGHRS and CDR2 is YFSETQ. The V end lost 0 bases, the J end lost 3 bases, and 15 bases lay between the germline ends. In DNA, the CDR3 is TGCGCCAGCAGCTTGGAGCCTTTGGGCAGATACACCGGGGAGCTGTTTTTT. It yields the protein CASSLEPLGRYTGELFF.

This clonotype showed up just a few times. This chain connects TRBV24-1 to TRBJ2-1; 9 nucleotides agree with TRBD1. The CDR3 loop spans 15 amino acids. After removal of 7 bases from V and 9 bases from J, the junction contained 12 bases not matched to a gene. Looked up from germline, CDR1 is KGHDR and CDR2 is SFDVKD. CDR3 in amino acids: CATRSPGTGQVEQFF. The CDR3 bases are TGTGCCACCAGAAGTCCCGGGACAGGGCAGGTTGAGCAGTTCTTC.

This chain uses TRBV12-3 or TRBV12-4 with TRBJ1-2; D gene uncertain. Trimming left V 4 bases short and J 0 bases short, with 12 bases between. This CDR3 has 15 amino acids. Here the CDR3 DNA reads TGTGCCAGCAGTTCCCCCAAAAGGGCTAACTATGGCTACACCTTC. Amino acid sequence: CASSSPKRANYGYTF.

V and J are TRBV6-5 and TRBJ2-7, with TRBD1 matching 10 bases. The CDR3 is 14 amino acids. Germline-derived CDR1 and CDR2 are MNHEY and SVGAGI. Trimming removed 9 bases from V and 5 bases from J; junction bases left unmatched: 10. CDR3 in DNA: TGTGCCAGTCGAAGAGGGACAGGGGTGGACGAGCAGTACTTC. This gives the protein CASRRGTGVDEQYF.

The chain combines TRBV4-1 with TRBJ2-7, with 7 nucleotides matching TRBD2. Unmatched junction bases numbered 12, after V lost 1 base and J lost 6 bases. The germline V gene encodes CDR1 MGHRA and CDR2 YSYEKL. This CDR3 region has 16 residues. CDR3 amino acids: CASSQGEGLIGVEQYF. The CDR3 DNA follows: TGCGCCAGCAGCCAAGGGGAGGGGCTCATCGGGGTCGAGCAGTACTTC.

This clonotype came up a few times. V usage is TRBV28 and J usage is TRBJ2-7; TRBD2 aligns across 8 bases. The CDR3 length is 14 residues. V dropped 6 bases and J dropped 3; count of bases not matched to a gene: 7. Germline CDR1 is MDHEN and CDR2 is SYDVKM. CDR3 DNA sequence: TGTGCCAGCAGCACTAGACTAGCGCTCTACGAGCAGTACTTC. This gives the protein CASSTRLALYEQYF.

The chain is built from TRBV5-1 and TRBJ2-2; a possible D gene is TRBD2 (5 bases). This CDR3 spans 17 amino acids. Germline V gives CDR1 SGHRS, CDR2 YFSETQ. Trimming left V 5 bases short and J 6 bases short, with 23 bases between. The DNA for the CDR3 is TGCGCCAGCAGTTTGATAGGTCACGAGAATAGCGCCGGGGAGCTGTTTTTT. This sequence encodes CASSLIGHENSAGELFF.

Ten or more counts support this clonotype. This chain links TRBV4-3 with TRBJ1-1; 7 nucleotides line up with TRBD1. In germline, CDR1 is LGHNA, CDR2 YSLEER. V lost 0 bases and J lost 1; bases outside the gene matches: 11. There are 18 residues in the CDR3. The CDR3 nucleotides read TGCGCCAGCAGCCAAGATGCTACCGGGACAGCTACGAACACTGAAGCTTTCTTT. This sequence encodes CASSQDATGTATNTEAFF.

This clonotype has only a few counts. The CDR3 bases are TGTGCCAGCAGCCAAGATCGGACTAGCGGGAGGAAGCAGTACTTC. Translated, it gives CASSQDRTSGRKQYF. The rearrangement joins TRBV4-2 to TRBJ2-7, with TRBD2 matching over 14 bases. V dropped 0 bases and J dropped 8; count of bases not matched to a gene: 3. Germline V lookup: CDR1 LGHNA, CDR2 YNFKEQ. The CDR3 runs to 15 residues.

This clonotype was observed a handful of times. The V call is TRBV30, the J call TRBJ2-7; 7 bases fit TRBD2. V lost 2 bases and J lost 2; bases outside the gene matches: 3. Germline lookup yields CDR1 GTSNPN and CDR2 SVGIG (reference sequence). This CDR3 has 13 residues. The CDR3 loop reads CAWSSSGTYEQYF. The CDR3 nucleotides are TGTGCCTGGAGTTCTAGCGGCACCTACGAGCAGTACTTC. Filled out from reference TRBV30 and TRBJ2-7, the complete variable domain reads SQTIHQWPATLVQPVGSPLSLECTVEGTSNPNLYWYRQAAGRGLQLLFYSVGIGQISSEVPQNLSASRPQDRQFILSSKKLLLSDSGFYLCAWSSSGTYEQYFGPGTRLTVT.

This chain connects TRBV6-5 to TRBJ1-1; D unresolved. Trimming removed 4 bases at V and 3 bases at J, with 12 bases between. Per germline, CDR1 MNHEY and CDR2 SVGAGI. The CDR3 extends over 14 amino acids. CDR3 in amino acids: CASSSLPRDTEAFF. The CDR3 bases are TGTGCCAGCAGTTCCCTCCCGCGGGACACTGAAGCTTTCTTT.

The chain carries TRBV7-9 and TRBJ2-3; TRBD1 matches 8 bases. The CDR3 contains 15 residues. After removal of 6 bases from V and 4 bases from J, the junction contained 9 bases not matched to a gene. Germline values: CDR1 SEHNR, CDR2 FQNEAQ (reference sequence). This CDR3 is CASSTDREAPDTQYF. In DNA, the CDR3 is TGTGCCAGCAGTACGGACAGGGAGGCTCCAGATACGCAGTATTTT.

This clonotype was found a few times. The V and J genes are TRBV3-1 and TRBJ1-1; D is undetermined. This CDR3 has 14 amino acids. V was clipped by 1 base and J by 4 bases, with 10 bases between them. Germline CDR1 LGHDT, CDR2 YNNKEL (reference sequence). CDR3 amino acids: CASSQVIGGTEAFF. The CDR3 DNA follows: TGTGCCAGCAGCCAAGTGATAGGCGGCACTGAAGCTTTCTTT.

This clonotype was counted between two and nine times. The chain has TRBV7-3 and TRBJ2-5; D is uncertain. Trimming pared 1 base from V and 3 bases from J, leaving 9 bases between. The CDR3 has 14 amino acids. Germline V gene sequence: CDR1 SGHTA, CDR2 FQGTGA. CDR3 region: CASSLSGSKETQYF. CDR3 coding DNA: TGTGCCAGCAGCTTAAGTGGCAGCAAAGAGACCCAGTACTTC.